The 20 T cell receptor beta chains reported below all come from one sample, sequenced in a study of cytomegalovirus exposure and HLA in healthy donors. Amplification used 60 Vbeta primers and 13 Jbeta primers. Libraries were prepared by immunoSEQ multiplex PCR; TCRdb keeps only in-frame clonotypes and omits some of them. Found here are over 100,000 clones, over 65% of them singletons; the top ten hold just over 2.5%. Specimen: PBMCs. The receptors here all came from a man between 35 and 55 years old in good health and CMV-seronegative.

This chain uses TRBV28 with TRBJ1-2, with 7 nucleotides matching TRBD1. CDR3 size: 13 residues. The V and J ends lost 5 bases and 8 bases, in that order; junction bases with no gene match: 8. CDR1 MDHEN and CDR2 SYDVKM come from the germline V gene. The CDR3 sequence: CASSLGQVRGYTF. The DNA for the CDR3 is TGTGCCAGCAGTCTCGGACAGGTTCGGGGCTACACCTTC.

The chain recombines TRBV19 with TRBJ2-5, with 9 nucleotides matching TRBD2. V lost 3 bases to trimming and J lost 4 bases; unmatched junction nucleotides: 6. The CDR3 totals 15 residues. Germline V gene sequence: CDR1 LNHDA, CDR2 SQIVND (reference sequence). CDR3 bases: TGTGCCAGTAGTATCTCCGGGACTAGCCGAGAGACCCAGTACTTC. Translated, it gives CASSISGTSRETQYF.

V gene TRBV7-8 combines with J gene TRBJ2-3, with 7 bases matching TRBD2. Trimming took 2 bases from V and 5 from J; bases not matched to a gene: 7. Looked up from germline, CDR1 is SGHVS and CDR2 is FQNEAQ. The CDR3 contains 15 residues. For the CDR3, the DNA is TGTGCCAGCAGCTTATCCAGCGGGGCGGGAGATACGCAGTATTTT. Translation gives CASSLSSGAGDTQYF.

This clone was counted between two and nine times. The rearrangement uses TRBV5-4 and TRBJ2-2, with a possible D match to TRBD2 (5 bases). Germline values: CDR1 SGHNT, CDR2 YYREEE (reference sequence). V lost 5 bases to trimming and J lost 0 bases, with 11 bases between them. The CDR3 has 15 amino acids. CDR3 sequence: CASRPLDSNTGELFF. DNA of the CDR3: TGTGCCAGCAGACCACTAGACTCGAACACCGGGGAGCTGTTTTTT.

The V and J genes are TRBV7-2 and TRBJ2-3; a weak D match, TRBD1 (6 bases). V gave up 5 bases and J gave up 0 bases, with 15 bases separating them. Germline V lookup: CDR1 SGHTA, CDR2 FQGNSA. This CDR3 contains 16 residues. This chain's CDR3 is CASSVRTRGSTDTQYF. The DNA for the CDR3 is TGTGCCAGCAGCGTCAGAACCAGGGGAAGCACAGATACGCAGTATTTT.

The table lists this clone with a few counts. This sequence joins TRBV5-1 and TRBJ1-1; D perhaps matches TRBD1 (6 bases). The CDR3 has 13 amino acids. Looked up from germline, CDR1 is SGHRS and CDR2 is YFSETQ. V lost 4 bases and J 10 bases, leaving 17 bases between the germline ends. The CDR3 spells CASSDVSQGVAFF. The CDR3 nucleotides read TGCGCCAGCAGCGACGTTTCACAGGGAGTAGCTTTCTTT.

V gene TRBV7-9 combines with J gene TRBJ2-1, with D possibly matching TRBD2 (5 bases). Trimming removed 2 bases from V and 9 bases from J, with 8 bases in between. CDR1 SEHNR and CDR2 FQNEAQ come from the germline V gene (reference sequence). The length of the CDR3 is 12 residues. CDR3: CASSLSEGEQFF. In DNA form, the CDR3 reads TGTGCCAGCAGCTTAAGTGAGGGTGAGCAGTTCTTC. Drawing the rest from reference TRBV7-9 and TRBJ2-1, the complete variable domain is DTGVSQNPRHKITKRGQNVTFRCDPISEHNRLYWYRQTLGQGPEFLTYFQNEAQLEKSRLLSDRFSAERPKGSFSTLEIQRTEQGDSAMYLCASSLSEGEQFFGPGTRLTVL.

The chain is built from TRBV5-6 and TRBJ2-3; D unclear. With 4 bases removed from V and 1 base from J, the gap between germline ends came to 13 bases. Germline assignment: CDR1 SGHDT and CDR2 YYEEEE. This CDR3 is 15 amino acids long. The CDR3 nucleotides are TGTGCCAGCAGCAGACCGTGGGCCGGCACAGATACGCAGTATTTT. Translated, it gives CASSRPWAGTDTQYF.

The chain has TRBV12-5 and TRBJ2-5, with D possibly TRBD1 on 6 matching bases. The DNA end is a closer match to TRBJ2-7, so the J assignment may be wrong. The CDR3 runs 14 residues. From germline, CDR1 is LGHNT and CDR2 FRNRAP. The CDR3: CASGPLGQASEQYF. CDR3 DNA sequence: TGTGCTAGTGGCCCCCTGGGACAAGCTTCCGAGCAGTACTTC.

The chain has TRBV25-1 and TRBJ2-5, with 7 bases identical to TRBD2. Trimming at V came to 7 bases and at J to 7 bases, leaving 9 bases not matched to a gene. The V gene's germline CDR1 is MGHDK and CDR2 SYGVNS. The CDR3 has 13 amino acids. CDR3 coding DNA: TGTGCCAGCATGATTGCTAGCGGCGCGACCCAGTACTTC. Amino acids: CASMIASGATQYF.

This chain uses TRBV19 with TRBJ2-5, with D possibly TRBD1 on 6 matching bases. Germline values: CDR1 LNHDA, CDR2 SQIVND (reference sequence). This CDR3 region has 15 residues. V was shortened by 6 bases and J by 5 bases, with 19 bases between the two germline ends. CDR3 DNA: TGTGCCAGTAGCACTAATCCAGGGGCGACGGAGACCCAGTACTTC. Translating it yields CASSTNPGATETQYF. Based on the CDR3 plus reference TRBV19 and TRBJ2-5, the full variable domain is DGGITQSPKYLFRKEGQNVTLSCEQNLNHDAMYWYRQDPGQGLRLIYYSQIVNDFQKGDIAEGYSVSREKKESFPLTVTSAQKNPTAFYLCASSTNPGATETQYFGPGTRLLVL.

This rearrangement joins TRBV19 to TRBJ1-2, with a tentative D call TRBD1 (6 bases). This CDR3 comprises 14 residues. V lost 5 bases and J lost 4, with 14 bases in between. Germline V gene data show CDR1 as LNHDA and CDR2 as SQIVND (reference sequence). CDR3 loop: CASSSDRPPYGYTF. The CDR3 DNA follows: TGTGCCAGTAGTTCCGACAGGCCACCCTATGGCTACACCTTC.

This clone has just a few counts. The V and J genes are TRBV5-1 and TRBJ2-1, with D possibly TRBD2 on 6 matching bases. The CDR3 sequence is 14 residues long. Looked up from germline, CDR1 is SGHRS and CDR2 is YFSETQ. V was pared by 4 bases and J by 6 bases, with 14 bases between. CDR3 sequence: CASSLRLGVNEQFF. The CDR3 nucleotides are TGCGCCAGCAGCCTCAGACTAGGCGTCAATGAGCAGTTCTTC.

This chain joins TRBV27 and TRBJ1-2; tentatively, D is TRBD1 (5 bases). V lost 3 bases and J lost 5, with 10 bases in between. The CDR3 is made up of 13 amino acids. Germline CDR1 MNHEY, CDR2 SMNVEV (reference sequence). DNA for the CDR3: TGTGCCAGCAGTTTCCAGGGTTGGTATGGCTACACCTTC. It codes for CASSFQGWYGYTF.

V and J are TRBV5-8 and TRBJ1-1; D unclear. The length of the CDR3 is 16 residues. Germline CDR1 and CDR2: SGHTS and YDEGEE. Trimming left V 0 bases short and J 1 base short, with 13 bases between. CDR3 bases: TGTGCCAGCAGCTTGGCTTTAGAGGGTAAGAACACTGAAGCTTTCTTT. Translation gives CASSLALEGKNTEAFF.

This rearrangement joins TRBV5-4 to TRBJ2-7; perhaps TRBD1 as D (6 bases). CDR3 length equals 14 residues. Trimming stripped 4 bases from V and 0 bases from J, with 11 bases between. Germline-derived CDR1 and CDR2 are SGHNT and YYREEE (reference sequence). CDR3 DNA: TGTGCCAGCAGCCAGACAGGCCTCTCCTACGAGCAGTACTTC. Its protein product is CASSQTGLSYEQYF.

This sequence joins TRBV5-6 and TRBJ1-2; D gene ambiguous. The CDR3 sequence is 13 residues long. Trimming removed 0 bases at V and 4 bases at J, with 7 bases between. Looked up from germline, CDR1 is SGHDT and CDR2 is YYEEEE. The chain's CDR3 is CASSLGRLYGYTF. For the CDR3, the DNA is TGTGCCAGCAGCTTGGGGAGGCTCTATGGCTACACCTTC.

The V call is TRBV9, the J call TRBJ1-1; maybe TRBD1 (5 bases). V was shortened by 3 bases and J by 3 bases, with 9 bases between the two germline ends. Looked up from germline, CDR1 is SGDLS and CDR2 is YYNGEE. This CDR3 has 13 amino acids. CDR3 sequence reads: CASSEGMDTEAFF. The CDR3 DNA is TGTGCCAGCAGCGAGGGGATGGACACTGAAGCTTTCTTT.

CDR3 loop: CASSRGQLRIYNEQFF. CDR3 in DNA: TGTGCCAGCAGCCGAGGACAGCTCCGCATTTACAATGAGCAGTTCTTC. This rearrangement joins TRBV7-9 to TRBJ2-1, with D perhaps matching TRBD1 (6 bases). Looked up from germline, CDR1 is SEHNR and CDR2 is FQNEAQ (reference sequence). Trimming cost V 5 bases and J 4 bases, with 18 bases left between them. This CDR3 has 16 amino acids.

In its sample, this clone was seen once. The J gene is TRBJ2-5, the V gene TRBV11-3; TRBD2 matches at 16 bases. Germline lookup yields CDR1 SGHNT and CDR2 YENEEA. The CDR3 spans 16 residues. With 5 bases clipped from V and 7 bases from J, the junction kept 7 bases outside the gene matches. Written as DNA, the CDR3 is TGTGCCAGCAGCCCTGGGACTAGCGGGGGGGCCGGGACCCAGTACTTC. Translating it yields CASSPGTSGGAGTQYF.